This T cell receptor beta chain was retrieved from a study of blood T cells in healthy people across ages. Looked up from germline, CDR1 is LGHNA and CDR2 is YSLEER. The V gene lost 2 bases and the J gene lost 4 bases, with 15 bases spanning the gap. The CDR3 is 16 residues long. With a J-beta primer mix and a sample-barcoded 5' primer, a second PCR ran about 6 to 11 cycles. There were at least 2.5 million CDR3-containing paired-end reads obtained from each sample. In TCRdb, the 5' RACE reads were re-called with MiXCR into one record per CDR3 protein. The sample yields 1.2 million to 1.5 million distinct CDR3 sequences, roughly 60% seen once.

This clonotype was sampled from a man between 18 and 35 years old in good health. The gene calls are TRBV4-3 and TRBJ2-1; tentatively, D is TRBD1 or TRBD2 (6 bases each). The sequencing sample was made of blood. The CDR3 loop reads CASSQSRGVSYNEQFF. CDR3 bases: TGCGCCAGCAGCCAAAGTAGGGGGGTTTCTTACAATGAGCAGTTCTTC.